These 18 T cell receptor beta chains were all obtained from the same sample, sequenced in a study of CD8+ T cells in alopecia areata. RNA extraction and reverse transcription yielded cDNA as sequencing template. Assay: immunoSEQ multiplex PCR; the TCRdb copy retains only in-frame clones and omits some. This sample has about 110,000 clones, with approximately 60% found just once. The sequencing input was CD8+ T cells sorted from blood. The receptors come from a human donor in good health.

The rearrangement uses TRBV5-1 and TRBJ1-1; D uncertain. Germline CDR1 is SGHRS and CDR2 is YFSETQ. The length of the CDR3 is 15 residues. Trimming removed 7 bases at V and 0 bases at J, with 16 bases between. The CDR3 DNA reads TGCGCCAGCGCTGTGAGGACTGCCGTGAACACTGAAGCTTTCTTT. Translation gives CASAVRTAVNTEAFF.

J is TRBJ1-1 and V is TRBV5-1; D is possibly TRBD1 (6 bases). The CDR3 length is 13 residues. The ends were cut back, 0 bases at V and 6 bases at J, with 9 bases in the middle. CDR1 is SGHRS and CDR2 is YFSETQ in the germline V gene. CDR3 loop: CASSLGGGPEAFF. CDR3 nucleotides: TGCGCCAGCAGCTTGGGCGGGGGCCCTGAAGCTTTCTTT.

V gene TRBV7-2 combines with J gene TRBJ1-1; the D gene is possibly TRBD1 (6 bases). The CDR3 extends over 15 amino acids. Trimming pared 5 bases from V and 3 bases from J, leaving 16 bases between. Germline CDR1 SGHTA, CDR2 FQGNSA. CDR3 sequence (DNA): TGTGCCAGCAGCCAAGCGGGACAAGAGGACACTGAAGCTTTCTTT. This encodes CASSQAGQEDTEAFF. Based on the CDR3 plus reference TRBV7-2 and TRBJ1-1, the full variable domain is GAGVSQSPSNKVTEKGKDVELRCDPISGHTALYWYRQSLGQGLEFLIYFQGNSAPDKSGLPSDRFSAERTGGSVSTLTIQRTQQEDSAVYLCASSQAGQEDTEAFFGQGTRLTVV.

The rearrangement links TRBV29-1 to TRBJ2-7; TRBD1 matches 8 bases. Trimming cost V 4 bases and J 6 bases; bases outside gene matches: 5. CDR1 is SQVTM and CDR2 is ANQGSEA in the germline V gene. The CDR3 sequence is 12 residues long. The CDR3 sequence is CSVGDRLSEQYF. Here the CDR3 DNA reads TGCAGCGTTGGGGACAGGTTAAGCGAGCAGTACTTC.

This rearrangement joins TRBV6-5 to TRBJ1-3; D ambiguous. The CDR3 runs 14 residues. Germline lookup yields CDR1 MNHEY and CDR2 SVGAGI. V lost 2 bases, J lost 4 bases, and 9 bases lay in between. CDR3 loop: CASSYQAAGNTIYF. The CDR3 nucleotides read TGTGCCAGCAGTTACCAAGCGGCCGGAAACACCATATATTTT.

The chain has TRBV7-9 and TRBJ1-1; 10 bases are a match to TRBD1. Germline V lookup: CDR1 SEHNR, CDR2 FQNEAQ (reference sequence). J lost 1 base, V lost 4 bases, and 12 bases had no gene match. The CDR3 covers 18 residues. The CDR3 sequence: CASSCLGDGTGENTEAFF. DNA for the CDR3: TGTGCCAGCAGCTGCCTCGGGGACGGGACAGGGGAGAACACTGAAGCTTTCTTT. Complete variable domain (other parts from reference TRBV7-9 and TRBJ1-1): DTGVSQNPRHKITKRGQNVTFRCDPISEHNRLYWYRQTLGQGPEFLTYFQNEAQLEKSRLLSDRFSAERPKGSFSTLEIQRTEQGDSAMYLCASSCLGDGTGENTEAFFGQGTRLTVV.

The chain links TRBV2 to TRBJ2-1; a possible D gene is TRBD1 (5 bases). Trimming left V 3 bases short and J 9 bases short, with 6 bases between. Germline assignment: CDR1 SNHLY and CDR2 FYNNEI. The CDR3 contains 11 residues. The CDR3 DNA reads TGTGCCAGCAGTGACAGGGTTGAGCAGTTCTTC. Translating it yields CASSDRVEQFF.

The chain is built from TRBV15 and TRBJ2-2, with D maybe TRBD2 (6 bases). V lost 6 bases and J lost 7, with 15 bases in between. This CDR3 contains 14 residues. The V gene's germline CDR1 is LNHNV and CDR2 YYDKDF (reference sequence). CDR3 residues: CATRGAREVGELFF. Written as DNA, the CDR3 is TGTGCCACCAGAGGGGCAAGGGAGGTCGGGGAGCTGTTTTTT.

The chain is built from TRBV13 and TRBJ2-1, with D maybe TRBD1 (6 bases). V lost 5 bases, J lost 10 bases, and 21 bases lay in between. Germline CDR1 PRHDT, CDR2 FYEKMQ (reference sequence). The CDR3 is made up of 15 amino acids. This CDR3 is CASSTNLQGFWEQFF. The CDR3 nucleotides read TGTGCCAGCAGCACCAACTTACAGGGCTTCTGGGAGCAGTTCTTC.

The CDR3 spells CASSLGGSSYEQYF. CDR3 nucleotide sequence: TGTGCCAGCAGCTTAGGGGGCAGCTCCTACGAGCAGTACTTC. The chain recombines TRBV13 with TRBJ2-7; D is unclear. Germline V gene sequence: CDR1 PRHDT, CDR2 FYEKMQ (reference sequence). CDR3 length: 14 residues. V shed 0 bases and J shed 0 bases, with 6 bases lying between them.

The J gene is TRBJ2-1, the V gene TRBV11-2, with D perhaps TRBD2 (5 bases). V was shortened by 3 bases and J by 6 bases, with 6 bases between the two germline ends. The CDR3 has 12 amino acids. Germline assignment: CDR1 SGHAT and CDR2 FQNNGV. The chain's CDR3 is CASSFGVNEQFF. In DNA form, the CDR3 reads TGTGCCAGCAGCTTCGGGGTCAATGAGCAGTTCTTC. The whole variable domain, filled in from reference TRBV11-2 and TRBJ2-1, reads EAGVAQSPRYKIIEKRQSVAFWCNPISGHATLYWYQQILGQGPKLLIQFQNNGVVDDSQLPKDRFSAERLKGVDSTLKIQPAKLEDSAVYLCASSFGVNEQFFGPGTRLTVL.

This clone was detected only a few times. The V gene is TRBV29-1, the J gene TRBJ2-7, with a tentative D call TRBD2 (7 bases). CDR1 and CDR2 from the germline V gene are SQVTM and ANQGSEA. The CDR3 covers 13 residues. Trimming removed 6 bases at V and 0 bases at J, with 12 bases between. The CDR3 DNA reads as TGCAGCGTAATCGGGGGGCCCTCCTACGAGCAGTACTTC. It translates to CSVIGGPSYEQYF.

The chain carries TRBV30 and TRBJ2-3; 15 positions agree with TRBD2. The germline gives CDR1 GTSNPN, CDR2 SVGIG (reference sequence). This CDR3 comprises 15 residues. The V gene end was trimmed by 6 bases and the J gene end by 4 bases; junction bases not matched to a gene: 5. The CDR3 here is CACSGLAGGPDTQYF. The CDR3 region has the DNA TGTGCCTGCTCAGGACTAGCGGGGGGGCCAGATACGCAGTATTTT.

This chain links TRBV13 with TRBJ1-2; D gene unclear. Per germline, CDR1 PRHDT and CDR2 FYEKMQ (reference sequence). This CDR3 has 15 residues. Trimming left V 0 bases short and J 0 bases short, with 8 bases between. CDR3 in amino acids: CASSLGRTTNYGYTF. In DNA, the CDR3 is TGTGCCAGCAGCTTAGGCAGGACCACTAACTATGGCTACACCTTC. The whole variable domain, filled in from reference TRBV13 and TRBJ1-2, reads AAGVIQSPRHLIKEKRETATLKCYPIPRHDTVYWYQQGPGQDPQFLISFYEKMQSDKGSIPDRFSAQQFSDYHSELNMSSLELGDSALYFCASSLGRTTNYGYTFGSGTRLTVV.

This chain connects TRBV6-5 to TRBJ2-3; D is uncertain. Trimming cost V 2 bases and J 4 bases, with 1 base left between them. Germline CDR1 reads MNHEY; CDR2 reads SVGAGI. CDR3 length equals 11 residues. The CDR3 reads CASSYADTQYF. CDR3 coding DNA: TGTGCCAGCAGTTACGCAGATACGCAGTATTTT.

The chain couples TRBV10-3 to TRBJ2-2; TRBD2 matches at 12 bases. Germline CDR1 and CDR2: ENHRY and SYGVKD. The CDR3 extends over 16 amino acids. The V segment lost 5 bases and the J segment 6 bases; nucleotides outside the gene matches: 7. The CDR3 DNA reads TGTGCCATCAGTACGCTAGCGGGGGGGCCCTCCGGGGAGCTGTTTTTT. Amino acid sequence: CAISTLAGGPSGELFF.

V and J are TRBV5-6 and TRBJ1-5, with a possible D match to TRBD1 (5 bases). This CDR3 spans 13 amino acids. The V end lost 0 bases, the J end lost 7 bases, and 8 bases lay between the germline ends. The germline CDR1 and CDR2 sequences are SGHDT and YYEEEE. CDR3 sequence (DNA): TGTGCCAGCAGCTTGGGGGGGAGCCAGCCCCAGCATTTT. This sequence encodes CASSLGGSQPQHF.

To note about this clone: Other DNA sequences in the sample encode the same CDR3. The J gene is TRBJ2-2, the V gene TRBV29-1; D possibly corresponds to TRBD2 (5 bases). The V gene's germline CDR1 is SQVTM and CDR2 ANQGSEA. V lost 3 bases and J 0 bases, leaving 11 bases between the germline ends. This CDR3 region has 15 residues. Written as DNA, the CDR3 is TGCAGCGTTGAGGCAGGAGGCGCGAACACCGGGGAGCTGTTTTTT. This translates into CSVEAGGANTGELFF.